A selection of T cell receptor beta chains follows, all from one sample in a study of blood T cell repertoires in COVID-19. Only in-frame clones appear in the TCRdb table, and some are missing; sequencing was by immunoSEQ multiplex PCR. There are roughly 16,000 clones in the sample; about nine tenths occur only once, and approximately 10% lies in the top ten. Sequenced material: peripheral blood. The origin of the receptors is a man older than 75 with acute or convalescent COVID-19. Both conserved end residues are part of each CDR3. A D gene is named only where the DNA matches it firmly. Clone sizes are given selectively: once, few, many, or a class where the clone is expanded.

>NA|TRBJ1-5|TRBD1|TRBV5-8
CASSLQQGFQPQHF
TGTGCCAGCAGCCTCCAACAGGGGTTTCAGCCCCAGCATTTT
>NA|TRBJ2-7|TRBD2|TRBV2
CASRVAGTDYEQYF
TGTGCCAGCAGGGTAGCGGGGACCGACTACGAGCAGTACTTC
>NA|TRBJ2-3|NA|TRBV7-6
CASSLAPWGPSTDTQYF
TGTGCCAGCAGCTTGGCCCCTTGGGGGCCTAGCACAGATACGCAGTATTTT
>NA|TRBJ2-5|NA|TRBV30
CAWIPGNQETQYF
TGTGCCTGGATCCCGGGAAACCAAGAGACCCAGTACTTC
>NA|TRBJ2-5|NA|TRBV30
CAWSVDPSAPKTQYF
TGTGCCTGGAGTGTAGACCCTAGCGCCCCAAAGACCCAGTACTTC
>NA|TRBJ2-7|TRBD1|TRBV19
CASSPGTGDYEQYF
TGTGCCAGTAGCCCCGGGACAGGGGACTACGAGCAGTACTTC
>few|TRBJ1-2|TRBD1|TRBV7-2
CASSLAPGQGFGGYTF
TGTGCCAGCAGCTTAGCGCCGGGACAGGGTTTTGGAGGCTACACCTTC
>NA|TRBJ2-3|NA|TRBV15
CASSRRSTDTQYF
TGTGCCAGCAGCAGGCGTAGCACAGATACGCAGTATTTT
>once|TRBJ1-1|NA|TRBV30
CAWSVLGGNTEAFF
TGTGCCTGGAGTGTACTAGGGGGGAACACTGAAGCTTTCTTT
>once|TRBJ2-1|NA|TRBV19
CASRTGGAHEQFF
TGTGCCAGTAGAACAGGGGGGGCGCATGAGCAGTTCTTC
>NA|TRBJ1-2|TRBD1|TRBV19
CASSTGTGSYGYTF
TGTGCCAGTAGTACCGGGACAGGGTCCTATGGCTACACCTTC
>NA|TRBJ1-3|NA|TRBV5-6
CASSLAHGNTIYF
TGTGCCAGCAGCTTGGCCCATGGAAACACCATATATTTT
>NA|TRBJ2-5|NA|TRBV30
CAWSAQETQYF
TGTGCCTGGAGCGCCCAGGAGACCCAGTACTTC
>NA|TRBJ2-2|NA|TRBV3-1/TRBV3-2
CASSQGLTIGGELFF
TGTGCCAGCAGCCAAGGACTAACGATTGGCGGGGAGCTGTTTTTT
>once|TRBJ1-1|TRBD1|TRBV2
CASSSATGEAEAFF
TGTGCCAGCAGTTCAGCCACAGGGGAAGCTGAAGCTTTCTTT
>NA|TRBJ2-5|TRBD2|TRBV4-1
CASSQVTSGRGETQYF
TGCGCCAGCAGCCAAGTAACTAGCGGGAGGGGAGAGACCCAGTACTTC
>NA|TRBJ1-1|NA|TRBV10-3
CAIREGVQGMNTEAFF
TGTGCCATCAGGGAAGGAGTGCAGGGCATGAACACTGAAGCTTTCTTT
>NA|TRBJ2-7|NA|TRBV21-1
CASSKMDSSYEQYF
TGTGCCAGCAGCAAAATGGACAGCTCCTACGAGCAGTACTTC
>NA|TRBJ1-6|NA|TRBV7-8
CASRGGSNSPLHF
TGTGCCAGCCGGGGGGGAAGTAATTCACCCCTCCACTTT
>once|TRBJ2-1|TRBD2|TRBV2
CASSQSSGSSYNEQFF
TGTGCCAGCAGTCAGTCGAGCGGGAGCTCCTACAATGAGCAGTTCTTC
>NA|TRBJ2-2|NA|TRBV11-2
CASSLELNTGELFF
TGTGCCAGCAGCTTAGAACTGAACACCGGGGAGCTGTTTTTT
>NA|TRBJ1-5|TRBD1|TRBV19
CASSIGQGLRVGQPQHF
TGTGCCAGTAGTATCGGACAGGGGCTCCGGGTGGGACAGCCCCAGCATTTT